This T cell receptor (beta chain) was sequenced for a study of T cell responses to AZD1222 COVID-19 vaccine. Data came from immunoSEQ multiplex PCR; TCRdb stores just in-frame clones and leaves some out. The sample records fewer than 150,000 clones, over 85% being singletons. Trimming stripped 3 bases from V and 0 bases from J, with 7 bases between. The CDR3 has 14 amino acids. Per germline, CDR1 SGHRS and CDR2 YFSETQ. This sequence joins TRBV5-1 and TRBJ1-3, with D uncertain. The source material was peripheral blood, sampled on day 0 of AZD1222 vaccination. The TCR originated in an adult in good health. In DNA, the CDR3 is TGCGCCAGCAGCTCAACGAACTCTGGAAACACCATATATTTT. It codes for CASSSTNSGNTIYF. The full variable domain, with the rest looked up from reference TRBV5-1 and TRBJ1-3, is KAGVTQTPRYLIKTRGQQVTLSCSPISGHRSVSWYQQTPGQGLQFLFEYFSETQRNKGNFPGRFSGRQFSNSRSEMNVSTLELGDSALYLCASSSTNSGNTIYFGEGSWLTVV.